This T cell receptor (beta chain) was documented in a study of response to subunit inactivated influenza vaccine. Regarding the study as a whole: With each seasonal influenza vaccination, the authors suggested, few new T cells are recruited.

Germline V CDR1 and CDR2: SGHVS, FQNEAQ. The CDR3 length is 14 residues. Trimming took 5 bases from V and 2 from J; bases not matched to a gene: 5. TCRdb itself ran the RT-PCR reads through MiXCR, one entry per CDR3 protein. The data show 650,000 to 800,000 distinct CDR3 sequences, with about 14% seen just once and approximately 6.5% held by the top ten. With respect to this clonotype: The antigen remains undetermined.

The sample in question was PBMCs from blood, obtained 14 to 15 days before vaccination. This sequence was found in a man aged 50-59 years who received an inactivated influenza vaccine. The V call is TRBV7-8, the J call TRBJ2-5; TRBD1 aligns across 7 bases. The CDR3 sequence is CASSPRDRQETQYF. CDR3 DNA sequence: TGTGCCAGCAGCCCCCGGGACAGACAAGAGACCCAGTACTTC.